These 10 T cell receptor beta chains were sequenced from one sample in a study of OX40 agonist ivuxolimab in advanced cancers. Repertoires were generated with immunoSEQ multiplex PCR, while TCRdb's copy carries only in-frame clones and drops some. The data contain about 83,000 clones, about 88% of them singletons. This material consisted of CD4+ or CD8+ T cells sorted from blood, taken in a trial of the OX40 agonist ivuxolimab. The receptors come from an adult with an advanced solid tumor such as melanoma, head and neck, liver or kidney cancer.

V and J are TRBV29-1 and TRBJ1-2, with 8 nucleotides matching TRBD1. With 6 bases clipped from V and 6 bases from J, the junction kept 15 bases outside the gene matches. The CDR3 runs 15 residues. Germline lookup yields CDR1 SQVTM and CDR2 ANQGSEA. CDR3 nucleotide sequence: TGCAGCGTACAAGACCCGGGACAGGCCTCCGATGGCTACACCTTC. Protein: CSVQDPGQASDGYTF. The whole variable domain, remainder taken from reference TRBV29-1 and TRBJ1-2, is SAVISQKPSRDICQRGTSLTIQCQVDSQVTMMFWYRQQPGQSLTLIATANQGSEATYESGFVIDKFPISRPNLTFSTLTVSNMSPEDSSIYLCSVQDPGQASDGYTFGSGTRLTVV.

The CDR3 DNA reads TGTGCCAGCAGCTTGGCCGCGGGGCAGCCCCAGCATTTT. Protein product: CASSLAAGQPQHF. V and J are TRBV5-6 and TRBJ1-5, with no clear D. The CDR3 extends over 13 amino acids. V lost 0 bases, J lost 7 bases, and 8 bases lay in between. Germline CDR1 is SGHDT and CDR2 is YYEEEE.

This chain uses TRBV11-2 with TRBJ2-1, with TRBD2 identical over 12 bases. Per germline, CDR1 SGHAT and CDR2 FQNNGV. Trimming cost V 2 bases and J 4 bases; bases outside gene matches: 3. CDR3 size: 16 residues. CDR3: CASSLLAGGLYNEQFF. Here the CDR3 DNA reads TGTGCCAGCAGCTTACTAGCGGGAGGGTTATACAATGAGCAGTTCTTC.

This clone was recorded only once. CDR3 protein: CASSSLLAGGPGELFF. The CDR3 nucleotides are TGTGCCAGCAGCTCCCTACTAGCGGGGGGGCCCGGGGAGCTGTTTTTT. This chain joins TRBV7-2 and TRBJ2-2, with 13 bases identical to TRBD2. The germline V gene has CDR1 SGHTA and CDR2 FQGNSA. V lost 4 bases and J lost 6; bases outside the gene matches: 5. The CDR3 is made up of 16 amino acids.

This clone has a single count. This sequence joins TRBV19 and TRBJ1-1, with 8 bases that match TRBD1. CDR3 length: 13 amino acids. CDR1 and CDR2 (germline): LNHDA, SQIVND (reference sequence). The junction had 5 bases not matched to a gene; V was cut back by 3 bases and J by 8 bases. CDR3 loop: CASSITGQGEAFF. CDR3 in DNA: TGTGCCAGTAGTATCACCGGACAGGGCGAAGCTTTCTTT.

The chain combines TRBV19 with TRBJ1-1; TRBD1 matches 7 bases. V was clipped by 3 bases and J by 0 bases; unmatched bases: 7. The CDR3 totals 16 residues. Looked up from germline, CDR1 is LNHDA and CDR2 is SQIVND (reference sequence). CDR3 residues: CASSIGGQYMNTEAFF. CDR3 in DNA: TGTGCCAGTAGTATTGGGGGACAGTACATGAACACTGAAGCTTTCTTT.

DNA for the CDR3: TGTGCCAGCAGTTACTCGAGGACACCGGAAGCTTTCTTT. It specifies CASSYSRTPEAFF. V and J are TRBV6-6 and TRBJ1-1; the D gene is possibly TRBD1 (5 bases). The V gene's germline CDR1 is MNHNY and CDR2 SVGAGI (reference sequence). Trimming shortened V by 0 bases and J by 8 bases, and 10 bases separated the two germline ends. The CDR3 runs 13 residues.

This rearrangement joins TRBV10-1 to TRBJ2-1, with D tentatively TRBD1 or TRBD2 (5 bases each). Germline V lookup: CDR1 WNHNN, CDR2 SYGVQD (reference sequence). V shed 3 bases and J shed 0 bases, with 21 bases lying between them. The CDR3 loop spans 19 amino acids. The chain's CDR3 is CASSDSRAGRLSSYNEQFF. The CDR3, as DNA: TGCGCCAGCAGTGACTCTCGAGCAGGGAGATTGAGCTCCTACAATGAGCAGTTCTTC.

V is TRBV18 and J is TRBJ2-7; possibly TRBD2 for D (6 bases). V gave up 3 bases and J gave up 4 bases, with 10 bases separating them. Germline values: CDR1 KGHSH, CDR2 LQKENI. CDR3 length: 13 residues. In DNA, the CDR3 is TGTGCCAGCTCACCGGGAGGCGGTTACGAGCAGTACTTC. Translating it yields CASSPGGGYEQYF.

The chain is built from TRBV6-5 and TRBJ2-1, with 7 positions matching TRBD1. After removal of 0 bases from V and 9 bases from J, the junction contained 2 bases not matched to a gene. The germline CDR1 and CDR2 sequences are MNHEY and SVGAGI. The CDR3 is 13 residues long. CDR3 in amino acids: CASSYSGTAEQFF. The CDR3 DNA is TGTGCCAGCAGTTACTCGGGGACAGCTGAGCAGTTCTTC.